The table lists the clone carrying this T cell receptor (beta chain) with many counts. Its target is not known. TCRdb independently ran MiXCR on the 5' RACE reads; one entry per CDR3 protein. The repertoire has some 220,000 distinct CDR3 sequences, less than 3.5% of them found once; the top ten carry around 3.3%. The CDR3 covers 19 residues. The V end lost 1 base, the J end lost 1 base, and 20 bases lay between the germline ends. Looked up from germline, CDR1 is DFQATT and CDR2 is SNEGSKA (reference sequence). This sample stems from a study of T cells after yellow fever vaccination. Study background: It was SMART-Seq v4 Ultra Low Input that prepared the fractions with low cell numbers.

Study-wide findings and caveats: Post-booster repertoires again held most primary-vaccination clones (about 95% CD4, over 80% CD8).

The V and J genes are TRBV20-1 and TRBJ2-6; D gene unclear. The material was CD4+ T cells sorted from PBMCs, obtained 10 days after the yellow fever booster vaccination. The sequence was collected from a man aged 18-30 years who received the YFV17D yellow fever vaccine. CDR3 region: CSARAPGGWFRSGANVLTF. The CDR3 nucleotides are TGCAGTGCTAGAGCCCCGGGTGGGTGGTTTCGATCTGGGGCCAACGTCCTGACTTTC.